Following are 27 T cell receptor beta chains from one sample sequenced in a study of graft-versus-host responses after intestinal transplantation. TCRdb's copy holds only in-frame clones and misses some; the assay was immunoSEQ multiplex PCR. Counted here are about 19,000 clones, more than 75% occurring once; the ten biggest clones make up around 49%. The sample here was bone marrow, taken about 130 days after transplant. The source is a human patient who received an intestinal transplant, so some T cells may come from the graft donor.

The chain has TRBV5-1 and TRBJ1-1, with a tentative D call TRBD1 (5 bases). The V end lost 4 bases, the J end lost 1 base, and 17 bases lay between the germline ends. The CDR3 consists of 16 residues. Germline assignment: CDR1 SGHRS and CDR2 YFSETQ. CDR3 DNA: TGCGCCAGCAGCCCGGAGGTGGGGAGGGGGAACACTGAAGCTTTCTTT. Its protein product is CASSPEVGRGNTEAFF.

CDR3 sequence (DNA): TGTGCCAGCAGCTTACTGCGGGCGAACACCGGGGAGCTGTTTTTT. This translates into CASSLLRANTGELFF. The chain carries TRBV7-2 and TRBJ2-2, with a possible D match to TRBD2 (5 bases). The CDR3 spans 15 residues. Per the germline V gene, CDR1 is SGHTA and CDR2 is FQGNSA. The V and J ends lost 2 bases and 0 bases respectively, with 7 bases between them.

The chain joins TRBV11-2 to TRBJ2-1; 7 nucleotides agree with TRBD1. Germline CDR1 SGHAT, CDR2 FQNNGV. The CDR3 length is 18 residues. Unmatched junction bases numbered 12, after V lost 1 base and J lost 3 bases. The CDR3 region is CASSLGTGVVSGYNEQFF. Here the CDR3 DNA reads TGTGCCAGCAGCTTAGGGACAGGTGTGGTTTCGGGCTACAATGAGCAGTTCTTC.

This clone came up once. The chain employs TRBV6-4 and TRBJ1-2, with D unclear. The V gene lost 0 bases and the J gene lost 4 bases, with 9 bases spanning the gap. CDR1 is MRHNA and CDR2 is SNTAGT in the germline V gene. CDR3 size: 14 residues. For the CDR3, the DNA is TGTGCCAGCAGTGACTCGGGCAGAAGCTATGGCTACACCTTC. It codes for CASSDSGRSYGYTF.

The chain is built from TRBV5-1 and TRBJ2-7, with D possibly matching TRBD1 (5 bases). The V end was cut by 0 bases, the J end by 5 bases, with 18 bases between. Germline V gene lookup returns CDR1 SGHRS and CDR2 YFSETQ. CDR3 size: 16 residues. CDR3 sequence: CASSLEGWRPLHEQYF. CDR3 in DNA: TGCGCCAGCAGCTTGGAGGGGTGGCGACCCCTCCACGAGCAGTACTTC. Full variable domain (missing parts from reference TRBV5-1 and TRBJ2-7): KAGVTQTPRYLIKTRGQQVTLSCSPISGHRSVSWYQQTPGQGLQFLFEYFSETQRNKGNFPGRFSGRQFSNSRSEMNVSTLELGDSALYLCASSLEGWRPLHEQYFGPGTRLTVT.

The CDR3 coding sequence is TGCGCCAGCAGCTTACTAACGTCACAAAGTCGGGCCAACGTCCTGACTTTC. This gives the protein CASSLLTSQSRANVLTF. The rearrangement links TRBV4-3 to TRBJ2-6; D unresolved. CDR1 is LGHNA and CDR2 is YSLEER in the germline V gene. Trimming shortened V by 5 bases and J by 5 bases, and 19 bases separated the two germline ends. This CDR3 is built from 17 residues.

The chain combines TRBV5-1 with TRBJ2-6; D is undetermined. Germline V gene data show CDR1 as SGHRS and CDR2 as YFSETQ. Trimming removed 0 bases from V and 0 bases from J, with 4 bases in between. CDR3 length: 15 amino acids. CDR3 nucleotide sequence: TGCGCCAGCAGCTTGGGGCCCTCTGGGGCCAACGTCCTGACTTTC. It translates to CASSLGPSGANVLTF.

This clone was observed a single time. The rearrangement links TRBV12-2 to TRBJ1-1. TRBV12-2 is tagged as a pseudogene. The CDR3 has 13 residues. The CDR3 coding sequence is TGTGCAAGTCGCCCCCCACCGAACACTGAAGCTTTCTTT. It specifies CASRPPPNTEAFF.

The chain employs TRBV7-3 and TRBJ1-2, with D possibly TRBD1 on 5 matching bases. This CDR3 is built from 16 residues. In germline, CDR1 is SGHTA, CDR2 FQGTGA. Trimming cost V 5 bases and J 3 bases, with 19 bases left between them. CDR3 coding DNA: TGTGCCAGCAGCCCCCCCCTTCCAGGGCGCGACTATGGCTACACCTTC. Protein sequence: CASSPPLPGRDYGYTF.

This clone was seen only once. The chain joins TRBV10-3 to TRBJ2-3; the match to TRBD2 covers 14 bases. The trim removed 3 bases at V and 1 base at J, leaving 12 bases unmatched. Germline assignment: CDR1 ENHRY and CDR2 SYGVKD. The CDR3 spans 20 residues. The CDR3 here is CAISDSGGTSGSKGTDTQYF. The DNA for the CDR3 is TGTGCCATCAGTGATTCGGGAGGGACTAGCGGGAGTAAGGGCACAGATACGCAGTATTTT.

This clone was found once. The chain couples TRBV14 to TRBJ2-7; the D call may be TRBD1 or TRBD2 (5 bases each). The CDR3 consists of 14 residues. Germline V gives CDR1 SGHDN, CDR2 FVKESK. Deletions cut 5 bases from V and 6 bases from J, with 17 bases between. The CDR3 DNA reads as TGTGCCAGCAGCTACGGGCAGGGAGTTGGCGAGCAGTACTTC. It encodes CASSYGQGVGEQYF.

The chain is built from TRBV6-4 and TRBJ1-4; a weak D match, TRBD1 (5 bases). The V and J ends lost 6 bases and 7 bases respectively, with 9 bases between them. The CDR3 is 12 amino acids. The germline V gene encodes CDR1 MRHNA and CDR2 SNTAGT. CDR3 amino acids: CASRGTGEKLFF. In DNA, the CDR3 is TGTGCCAGCAGGGGAACAGGTGAAAAACTGTTTTTT.

The chain uses TRBV6-5 and TRBJ1-5; perhaps TRBD1 as D (6 bases). Germline V gene lookup returns CDR1 MNHEY and CDR2 SVGAGI. The length of the CDR3 is 13 residues. Trimming cost V 6 bases and J 7 bases, with 13 bases left between them. CDR3 sequence (DNA): TGTGCCAGCAGCCGCGGGACATCCCAGCCCCAGCATTTT. This sequence encodes CASSRGTSQPQHF.

This chain joins TRBV6-1 and TRBJ1-5; D is unclear. Germline CDR1 is MNHNS and CDR2 is SASEGT. There are 15 residues in the CDR3. V was clipped by 0 bases and J by 9 bases, with 15 bases between them. The CDR3 region is CASSEAPGNGAPQHF. The DNA of the CDR3 is TGTGCCAGCAGTGAAGCGCCAGGCAATGGCGCGCCCCAGCATTTT.

V usage is TRBV6-5 and J usage is TRBJ2-7; the match to TRBD2 covers 7 bases. V shed 8 bases, J shed 2 bases, and the junction held 12 bases outside the gene matches. The CDR3 spans 15 residues. In germline, CDR1 is MNHEY, CDR2 SVGAGI. CDR3 sequence: CASAKGEGPPYEQYF. The CDR3 nucleotides are TGTGCCAGCGCAAAAGGGGAGGGTCCACCCTACGAGCAGTACTTC.

The rearrangement uses TRBV11-2 and TRBJ2-3, with D tentatively TRBD2 (5 bases). The CDR3 runs 16 residues. V was cut by 1 base and J by 1 base, with 12 bases left in between. Per the germline V gene, CDR1 is SGHAT and CDR2 is FQNNGV. The CDR3 bases are TGTGCCAGCAGCTTAGCGAGCGGAGAGGGCACAGATACGCAGTATTTT. It yields the protein CASSLASGEGTDTQYF.

A single count supports this clone. The rearrangement joins TRBV7-3 to TRBJ2-1; 9 nucleotides match TRBD1. The CDR3 runs to 14 residues. The trim removed 5 bases at V and 12 bases at J, leaving 11 bases unmatched. The germline V gene has CDR1 SGHTA and CDR2 FQGTGA. The CDR3 DNA reads as TGTGCCAGCAGCCCACCGGGACAGGGAGATGGGCAGTTCTTC. It specifies CASSPPGQGDGQFF.

The gene calls are TRBV4-1 and TRBJ2-4; D is unclear. Germline CDR1 and CDR2: MGHRA and YSYEKL. The CDR3 extends over 15 amino acids. Trimming cost V 4 bases and J 0 bases, with 10 bases left between them. The CDR3 region is CASSRKDLAKNIQYF. CDR3 in DNA: TGCGCCAGCAGCCGGAAAGATCTAGCCAAAAACATTCAGTACTTC.

The chain carries TRBV5-1 and TRBJ2-1; D is perhaps TRBD1 (5 bases). There are 14 residues in the CDR3. V lost 0 bases and J 9 bases, leaving 13 bases between the germline ends. Germline V gives CDR1 SGHRS, CDR2 YFSETQ. The CDR3 reads CASSLDPPQGEQFF. CDR3 coding DNA: TGCGCCAGCAGCTTGGACCCTCCTCAGGGTGAGCAGTTCTTC.

This chain joins TRBV27 and TRBJ1-2; unclear D gene. V was cut by 0 bases and J by 0 bases, with 2 bases left in between. The CDR3 spans 13 residues. Germline V gene lookup returns CDR1 MNHEY and CDR2 SMNVEV (reference sequence). The CDR3 here is CASSLSANYGYTF. The CDR3 nucleotides read TGTGCCAGCAGTTTATCGGCTAACTATGGCTACACCTTC.

The chain recombines TRBV30 with TRBJ2-7; TRBD2 aligns across 7 bases. Germline loops: CDR1 GTSNPN, CDR2 SVGIG (reference sequence). After removal of 8 bases from V and 7 bases from J, the junction contained 5 bases not matched to a gene. This CDR3 is built from 10 residues. Here the CDR3 reads CAGGGREQYF. The CDR3 DNA follows: TGTGCCGGGGGAGGGAGAGAGCAGTACTTC.

This chain connects TRBV7-9 to TRBJ2-2; no definite D call. Between the trimmed V and J ends, which lost 3 bases and 6 bases, there was a span of 5 bases. The CDR3 totals 12 residues. CDR1 is SEHNR, CDR2 FQNEAQ, per germline (reference sequence). This CDR3 reads CASSFSAGELFF. The CDR3 DNA reads as TGTGCCAGCAGCTTCAGTGCCGGGGAGCTGTTTTTT.

The V and J genes are TRBV21-1 and TRBJ2-7; TRBD1 reflects the table's D call only, with no check against the DNA. TRBV21-1 is flagged as a pseudogene. The CDR3 runs to 16 residues. The CDR3 loop reads CASSKKGHNTTYEQYF. CDR3 bases: TGTGCCAGCAGCAAAAAGGGACACAATACGACCTACGAGCAGTACTTC.

V gene TRBV18 combines with J gene TRBJ1-2, with 9 bases aligning to TRBD1. The CDR3 covers 14 residues. CDR1 KGHSH and CDR2 LQKENI come from the germline V gene. Trimming cost V 6 bases and J 8 bases; bases outside gene matches: 10. This chain's CDR3 is CASSPGGQGLGYTF. The CDR3 nucleotides are TGTGCCAGCTCCCCCGGGGGACAGGGTTTGGGCTACACCTTC.

The rearrangement uses TRBV11-2 and TRBJ2-1; 8 bases agree with TRBD2. The CDR3 covers 15 residues. Per germline, CDR1 SGHAT and CDR2 FQNNGV. Trimming took 1 base from V and 4 from J; bases not matched to a gene: 3. The CDR3 DNA follows: TGTGCCAGCAGCTTAGCCGGGACTAGATACAATGAGCAGTTCTTC. The encoded protein is CASSLAGTRYNEQFF.

There are a few counts of this clone. This chain uses TRBV9 with TRBJ2-5, with D perhaps matching TRBD1 (7 bases). V dropped 3 bases and J dropped 5 bases, with 23 bases sitting between them. CDR3 size: 17 residues. From germline, CDR1 is SGDLS and CDR2 YYNGEE. The CDR3 loop reads CASSEGAGPSLSETQYF. The CDR3 nucleotides are TGTGCCAGCAGCGAGGGGGCGGGGCCATCTTTGTCGGAGACCCAGTACTTC.

This sequence joins TRBV28 and TRBJ2-7; D perhaps matches TRBD2 (5 bases). The germline V gene encodes CDR1 MDHEN and CDR2 SYDVKM. CDR3 length: 16 residues. Trimming cost V 5 bases and J 1 base, with 18 bases left between them. The chain's CDR3 is CASSLPQQRGSYEQYF. CDR3 nucleotides: TGTGCCAGCAGTCTACCTCAGCAGCGAGGGTCCTACGAGCAGTACTTC.